A single sample is the source of the 6 T cell receptor beta chains below, sequenced in a study of technical replicates of blood from a handful of donors. Clones were sequenced by immunoSEQ multiplex PCR, and TCRdb holds only the in-frame ones, with some missing. Here the sample spans around 80,000 clones, roughly 98% being singletons. Material: T cells isolated from PBMCs. These receptor sequences come from a human donor in good health.

This sequence joins TRBV6-1 and TRBJ2-7; a possible D gene is TRBD2 (6 bases). The CDR3 spans 14 residues. Trimming removed 7 bases from V and 0 bases from J, with 13 bases in between. In germline, CDR1 is MNHNS, CDR2 SASEGT. The CDR3 here is CASKRDSSSYEQYF. In DNA form, the CDR3 reads TGTGCCAGCAAAAGGGACTCGAGCTCCTACGAGCAGTACTTC.

The chain joins TRBV30 to TRBJ1-4; D is possibly TRBD1 (6 bases). V dropped 4 bases and J dropped 4 bases, with 16 bases sitting between them. The CDR3 runs to 15 residues. CDR1 GTSNPN and CDR2 SVGIG come from the germline V gene (reference sequence). The CDR3 nucleotides read TGTGCCTGGAATAAAAAGGACAGTATTAATGAAAAACTGTTTTTT. This gives the protein CAWNKKDSINEKLFF.

V and J are TRBV30 and TRBJ2-7, with D perhaps TRBD2 (5 bases). V lost 6 bases to trimming and J lost 1 base, with 25 bases between them. The CDR3 runs 17 residues. Germline V gives CDR1 GTSNPN, CDR2 SVGIG (reference sequence). CDR3 nucleotides: TGTGCCTGTGCACGAGTACGTCCGGGGTCCCTATCCTACGAGCAGTACTTC. It is translated as CACARVRPGSLSYEQYF.

The gene calls are TRBV5-1 and TRBJ2-3, with 8 bases that match TRBD2. The germline CDR1 and CDR2 sequences are SGHRS and YFSETQ. This CDR3 comprises 15 residues. V dropped 4 bases and J dropped 0; count of bases not matched to a gene: 4. The CDR3 is CASSLLAASTDTQYF. In DNA form, the CDR3 reads TGCGCCAGCAGCCTACTAGCGGCTAGCACAGATACGCAGTATTTT. Looking up the rest from reference TRBV5-1 and TRBJ2-3 gives the full variable domain: KAGVTQTPRYLIKTRGQQVTLSCSPISGHRSVSWYQQTPGQGLQFLFEYFSETQRNKGNFPGRFSGRQFSNSRSEMNVSTLELGDSALYLCASSLLAASTDTQYFGPGTRLTVL.

The chain recombines TRBV30 with TRBJ1-1; D remains unclear. The CDR3 runs to 13 residues. Trimming took off 5 bases at V and 2 bases at J, with 12 bases between the two ends. The germline V gene has CDR1 GTSNPN and CDR2 SVGIG (reference sequence). CDR3 in amino acids: CAWEASVNTEAFF. CDR3 coding DNA: TGTGCCTGGGAGGCATCAGTAAACACTGAAGCTTTCTTT.

The chain links TRBV7-2 to TRBJ2-7; the match to TRBD2 covers 12 bases. The trim removed 4 bases at V and 7 bases at J, leaving 8 bases unmatched. CDR3 size: 15 residues. Germline V gene data show CDR1 as SGHTA and CDR2 as FQGNSA. CDR3: CASSSSTSGRKEQYF. The CDR3 DNA sequence: TGTGCCAGCAGCTCTTCGACTAGCGGGAGAAAAGAGCAGTACTTC.